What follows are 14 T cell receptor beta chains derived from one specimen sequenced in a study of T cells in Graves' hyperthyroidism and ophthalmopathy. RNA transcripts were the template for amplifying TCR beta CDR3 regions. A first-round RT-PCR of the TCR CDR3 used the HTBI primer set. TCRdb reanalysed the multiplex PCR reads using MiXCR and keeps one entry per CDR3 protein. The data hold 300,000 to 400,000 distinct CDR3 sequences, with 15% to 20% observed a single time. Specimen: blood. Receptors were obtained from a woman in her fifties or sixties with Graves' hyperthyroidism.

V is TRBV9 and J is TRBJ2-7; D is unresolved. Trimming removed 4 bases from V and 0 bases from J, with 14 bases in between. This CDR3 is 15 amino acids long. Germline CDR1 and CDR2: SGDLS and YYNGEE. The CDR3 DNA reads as TGTGCCAGCAGCCCAAGTGGGGTCCCCTCCTACGAGCAGTACTTC. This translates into CASSPSGVPSYEQYF. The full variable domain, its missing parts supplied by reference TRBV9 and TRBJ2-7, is DSGVTQTPKHLITATGQRVTLRCSPRSGDLSVYWYQQSLDQGLQFLIQYYNGEERAKGNILERFSAQQFPDLHSELNLSSLELGDSALYFCASSPSGVPSYEQYFGPGTRLTVT.

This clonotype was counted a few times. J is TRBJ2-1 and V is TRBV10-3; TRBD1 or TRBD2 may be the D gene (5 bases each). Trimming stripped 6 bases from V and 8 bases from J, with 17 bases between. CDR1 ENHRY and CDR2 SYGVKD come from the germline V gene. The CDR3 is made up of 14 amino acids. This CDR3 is CAIRGVAGGDEQFF. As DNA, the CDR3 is TGTGCCATCAGAGGGGTAGCTGGAGGCGATGAGCAGTTCTTC.

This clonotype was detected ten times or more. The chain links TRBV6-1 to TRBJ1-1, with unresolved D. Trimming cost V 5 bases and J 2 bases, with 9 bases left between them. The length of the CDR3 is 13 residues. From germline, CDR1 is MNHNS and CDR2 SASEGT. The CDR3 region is CASSRQDNTEAFF. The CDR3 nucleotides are TGTGCCAGCAGTAGGCAAGATAACACTGAAGCTTTCTTT.

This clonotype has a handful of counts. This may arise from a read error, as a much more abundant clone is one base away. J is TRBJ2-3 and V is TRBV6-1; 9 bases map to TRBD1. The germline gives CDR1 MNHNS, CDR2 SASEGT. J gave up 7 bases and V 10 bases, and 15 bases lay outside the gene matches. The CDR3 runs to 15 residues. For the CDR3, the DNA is TGTGCCACAATCTACGGGACAGGGCTTCACTATACGCAGTATTTT. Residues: CATIYGTGLHYTQYF.

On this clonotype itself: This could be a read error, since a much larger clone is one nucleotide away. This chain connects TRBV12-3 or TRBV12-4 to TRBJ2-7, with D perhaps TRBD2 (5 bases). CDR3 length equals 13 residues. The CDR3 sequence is CTSSLRESYEQYF. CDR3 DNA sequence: TGTACCAGCAGTTTGAGGGAATCCTACGAGCAGTACTTC.

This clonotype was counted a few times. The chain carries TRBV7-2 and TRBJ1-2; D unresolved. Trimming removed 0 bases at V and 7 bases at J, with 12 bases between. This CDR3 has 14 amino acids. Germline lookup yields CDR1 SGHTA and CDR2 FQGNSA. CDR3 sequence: CASSLAPGGSGYTF. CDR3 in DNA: TGTGCCAGCAGCTTAGCGCCAGGCGGGAGTGGCTACACCTTC.

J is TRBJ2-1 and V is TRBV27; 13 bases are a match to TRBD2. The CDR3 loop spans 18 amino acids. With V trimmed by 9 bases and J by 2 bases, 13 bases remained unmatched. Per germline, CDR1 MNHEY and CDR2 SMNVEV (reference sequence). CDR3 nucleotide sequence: TGTGCCAGTAGTATAGAAACTAGCGGGGGGGCCCCCTACAATGAGCAGTTCTTC. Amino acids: CASSIETSGGAPYNEQFF.

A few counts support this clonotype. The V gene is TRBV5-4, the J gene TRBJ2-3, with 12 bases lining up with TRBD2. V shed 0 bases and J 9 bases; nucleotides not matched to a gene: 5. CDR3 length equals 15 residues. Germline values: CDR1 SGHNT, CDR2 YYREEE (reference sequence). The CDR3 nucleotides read TGTGCCAGCAGCTTGGATCTAGCGGGAGGGTCCACGCAGTATTTT. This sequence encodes CASSLDLAGGSTQYF. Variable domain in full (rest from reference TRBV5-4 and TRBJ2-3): ETGVTQSPTHLIKTRGQQVTLRCSSQSGHNTVSWYQQALGQGPQFIFQYYREEENGRGNFPPRFSGLQFPNYSSELNVNALELDDSALYLCASSLDLAGGSTQYFGPGTRLTVL.

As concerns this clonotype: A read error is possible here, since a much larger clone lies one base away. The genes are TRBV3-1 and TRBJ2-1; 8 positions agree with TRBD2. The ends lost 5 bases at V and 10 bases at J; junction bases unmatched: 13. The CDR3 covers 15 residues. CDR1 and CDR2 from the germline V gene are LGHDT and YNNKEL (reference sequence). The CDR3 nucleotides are TGTGCCAGCAGCGCCGCGGGGGGAGGGCCCCGGGAGCAGTTCTTC. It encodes CASSAAGGGPREQFF.

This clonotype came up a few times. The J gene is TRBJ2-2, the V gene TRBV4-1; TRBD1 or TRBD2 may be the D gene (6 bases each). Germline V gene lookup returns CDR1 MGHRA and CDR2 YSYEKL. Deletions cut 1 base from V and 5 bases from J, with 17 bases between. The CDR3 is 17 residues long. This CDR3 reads CASSQGDGRGGTGELFF. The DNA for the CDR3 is TGCGCCAGCAGCCAAGGAGACGGCAGGGGAGGTACCGGGGAGCTGTTTTTT.

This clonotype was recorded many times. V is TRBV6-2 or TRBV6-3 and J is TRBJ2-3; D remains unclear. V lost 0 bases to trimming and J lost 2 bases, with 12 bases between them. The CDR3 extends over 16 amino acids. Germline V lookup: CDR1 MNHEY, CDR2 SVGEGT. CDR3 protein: CASSYSYRLSTDTQYF. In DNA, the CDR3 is TGTGCCAGCAGTTACTCGTACCGGCTATCCACAGATACGCAGTATTTT.

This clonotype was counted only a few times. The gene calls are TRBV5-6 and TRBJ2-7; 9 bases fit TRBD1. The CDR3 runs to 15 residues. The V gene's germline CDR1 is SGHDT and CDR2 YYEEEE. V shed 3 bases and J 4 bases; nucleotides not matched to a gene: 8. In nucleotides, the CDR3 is TGTGCCAGCAGCTCGAGATGGGACAGGGATTACGAGCAGTACGTC. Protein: CASSSRWDRDYEQYV.

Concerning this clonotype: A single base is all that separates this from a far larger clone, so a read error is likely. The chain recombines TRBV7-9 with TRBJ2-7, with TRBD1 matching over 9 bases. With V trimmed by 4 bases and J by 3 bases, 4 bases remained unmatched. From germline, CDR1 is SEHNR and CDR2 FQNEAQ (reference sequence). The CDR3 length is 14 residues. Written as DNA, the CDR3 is TGTGCCAGCAGCTCCGGGACAGGGAGCTACGAGCAGTACTTC. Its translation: CASSSGTGSYEQYF.

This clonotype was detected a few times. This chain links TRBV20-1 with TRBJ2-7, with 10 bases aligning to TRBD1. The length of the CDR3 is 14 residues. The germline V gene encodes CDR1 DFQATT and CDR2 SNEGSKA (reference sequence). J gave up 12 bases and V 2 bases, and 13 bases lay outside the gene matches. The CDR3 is CSARPGTGEFVRYF. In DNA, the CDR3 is TGCAGTGCTAGACCCGGGACAGGGGAGTTTGTGCGGTACTTC.